This T cell receptor (beta chain) emerged from a study of blood T cell repertoires in COVID-19. As for the study in general: The cDNA or gDNA used as material had been derived from T cells, B-cell-depleted T cells, or PBMCs.

The V segment lost 3 bases and the J segment 3 bases; nucleotides outside the gene matches: 2. The CDR3 length is 14 residues. Germline V CDR1 and CDR2: MNHNS, SASEGT. Authors' analysis steps: Amplification of reference gene primers was used by the study to estimate nucleated cell counts. TCRdb's table, derived via immunoSEQ multiplex PCR, lists solely in-frame clones and lacks some. The V and J calls and clone size were taken over from that table, and D and trimming were inferred from the DNA. The table includes about 240,000 clones, more than 75% detected once. Material for sequencing was peripheral blood. This sequence originates from a woman in her 70s with active or convalescent COVID-19. The V gene is TRBV6-1, the J gene TRBJ1-2, with 9 nucleotides matching TRBD1. The CDR3 DNA sequence: TGTGCCAGCAGTGAGGGACAGGGATACTATGGCTACACCTTC. This encodes CASSEGQGYYGYTF.